The 26 T cell receptor beta chains below all came from one sample that was sequenced in a study of blood T cells in healthy people across ages. Using a J-beta primer mix together with a sample-barcoded 5' primer, a second PCR was run for roughly 7 to 12 cycles. TCRdb reprocessed the 5' RACE reads via MiXCR and lists one record per CDR3 protein. The data show roughly 640,000 distinct CDR3 sequences, about 30% seen once. Sequencing was performed on blood. These receptors were obtained from a woman of 80 years or more in good health.

This clonotype showed up many times. The V call is TRBV12-5, the J call TRBJ1-5; D unresolved. This CDR3 spans 13 amino acids. The germline CDR1 and CDR2 sequences are LGHNT and FRNRAP. V shed 5 bases and J shed 7 bases, with 12 bases lying between them. The CDR3, as DNA: TGTGCTAGTGGTCTCTGTACGGGACAGCCCCAGCATTTT. Amino acids: CASGLCTGQPQHF.

This chain joins TRBV24-1 and TRBJ2-3, with TRBD2 matching 12 bases. This CDR3 has 16 residues. Germline V gives CDR1 KGHDR, CDR2 SFDVKD. J gave up 5 bases and V 3 bases, and 5 bases lay outside the gene matches. CDR3: CATSDPTSGSGDTQYF. The CDR3 DNA follows: TGTGCCACCAGTGATCCGACTAGCGGGAGTGGAGATACGCAGTATTTT.

Many counts were recorded for this clonotype. This CDR3 is CASSPATGGSEKLFF. CDR3 sequence (DNA): TGTGCCAGCAGCCCGGCGACAGGGGGCTCTGAAAAACTGTTTTTT. V and J are TRBV7-9 and TRBJ1-4, with 10 nucleotides matching TRBD1. V shed 5 bases and J 7 bases; nucleotides not matched to a gene: 7. The CDR3 covers 15 residues. Germline CDR1 and CDR2: SEHNR and FQNEAQ (reference sequence). Drawing the rest from reference TRBV7-9 and TRBJ1-4, the complete variable domain is DTGVSQNPRHKITKRGQNVTFRCDPISEHNRLYWYRQTLGQGPEFLTYFQNEAQLEKSRLLSDRFSAERPKGSFSTLEIQRTEQGDSAMYLCASSPATGGSEKLFFGSGTQLSVL.

The chain carries TRBV30 and TRBJ1-1, with 7 nucleotides matching TRBD1. V was pared by 1 base and J by 1 base, with 6 bases of the junction left unmatched. CDR1 and CDR2 from the germline V gene are GTSNPN and SVGIG (reference sequence). The length of the CDR3 is 15 residues. CDR3 region: CAWSAGRGANTEAFF. The CDR3 nucleotides are TGTGCCTGGAGTGCGGGCAGGGGGGCGAACACTGAAGCTTTCTTT.

DNA of the CDR3: TGTGCCATCAGCCCCGGATCAAACAGGGACTACGAGCAGTACTTC. It is translated as CAISPGSNRDYEQYF. The chain employs TRBV10-3 and TRBJ2-7; D might be TRBD1 (6 bases). Germline V gene lookup returns CDR1 ENHRY and CDR2 SYGVKD. The CDR3 totals 15 residues. V lost 6 bases and J lost 3, with 18 bases in between.

In its sample, this clonotype was seen many times. The CDR3, as DNA: TGCAGTGCTGTCTGGGGCTCCCAAGAGACCCAGTACTTC. It specifies CSAVWGSQETQYF. The chain has TRBV20-1 and TRBJ2-5, with D tentatively TRBD1 (5 bases). With 5 bases removed from V and 1 base from J, the gap between germline ends came to 11 bases. CDR1 and CDR2 (germline): DFQATT, SNEGSKA (reference sequence). The CDR3 is 13 residues long.

The table lists this clonotype with many counts. This sequence joins TRBV12-3 or TRBV12-4 and TRBJ2-5; no firm D call. The length of the CDR3 is 14 residues. V was cut by 6 bases and J by 2 bases, with 13 bases left in between. This CDR3 is CASRQDAGQETQYF. The CDR3 DNA reads as TGTGCCAGCAGACAAGACGCAGGACAAGAGACCCAGTACTTC.

This clonotype was found a few times. The junction departs from the called germline gene at one end, perhaps through a read error. This sequence joins TRBV7-2 and TRBJ2-7, with 9 bases lining up with TRBD1. The germline gives CDR1 SGHTA, CDR2 FQGNSA. The CDR3 is made up of 17 amino acids. The CDR3 DNA is TGTGTCAGCAGCTCTTACTTCCTGGACAGGGGTTGGGACGAGCAGTACTTC. Protein: CVSSSYFLDRGWDEQYF.

This sequence joins TRBV6-5 and TRBJ1-1; D is ambiguous. Germline CDR1 reads MNHEY; CDR2 reads SVGAGI. The ends were cut back, 7 bases at V and 0 bases at J, with 9 bases in the middle. The CDR3 is made up of 13 amino acids. The CDR3 here is CASTADMNTEAFF. CDR3 bases: TGTGCCAGCACGGCAGATATGAACACTGAAGCTTTCTTT.

In this sample, this clonotype turned up a few times. The genes are TRBV2 and TRBJ2-1; tentatively, D is TRBD1 or TRBD2 (6 bases each). The V gene lost 4 bases and the J gene lost 2 bases, with 12 bases spanning the gap. Germline V lookup: CDR1 SNHLY, CDR2 FYNNEI. The CDR3 has 15 amino acids. The CDR3 spells CASSGGAGPYNEQFF. CDR3 nucleotides: TGTGCCAGCAGTGGGGGGGCAGGTCCCTACAATGAGCAGTTCTTC.

The table lists this clonotype with many counts. This sequence joins TRBV7-2 and TRBJ2-5; 8 bases are shared with TRBD2. V was pared by 1 base and J by 5 bases, with 9 bases of the junction left unmatched. Germline CDR1 SGHTA, CDR2 FQGNSA. The CDR3 contains 16 residues. This CDR3 is CASSLDGRGAGETQYF. In nucleotides, the CDR3 is TGTGCCAGCAGCTTAGACGGGCGGGGGGCGGGGGAGACCCAGTACTTC.

On this clonotype itself: Sequence at one end of the junction differs from germline and may be a read error. The V gene is TRBV11-2, the J gene TRBJ2-2, with TRBD2 as a possible D gene (5 bases). The CDR3 runs 16 residues. Germline CDR1 SGHAT, CDR2 FQNNGV. In nucleotides, the CDR3 is TGTGCCAGCAGGGTGCTCGTGAGGATTGGCACCGGGGAGCTGTATTTT. It translates to CASRVLVRIGTGELYF.

This clonotype was recorded many times. The chain combines TRBV4-1 with TRBJ2-1, with D perhaps being TRBD1 or TRBD2 (5 bases each). Germline V gene sequence: CDR1 MGHRA, CDR2 YSYEKL. This CDR3 spans 16 amino acids. The ends were cut back, 0 bases at V and 3 bases at J, with 12 bases in the middle. This CDR3 reads CASSQDRDGIYNEQFF. CDR3 sequence (DNA): TGCGCCAGCAGCCAAGATCGGGACGGTATCTACAATGAGCAGTTCTTC.

The genes are TRBV29-1 and TRBJ2-1; 11 bases line up with TRBD2. J gave up 6 bases and V 2 bases, and 6 bases lay outside the gene matches. The germline CDR1 and CDR2 sequences are SQVTM and ANQGSEA. This CDR3 is 15 amino acids long. The CDR3 nucleotides read TGCAGCGTTGAATTAGGGACTAGCGGTGTCAATGAGCAGTTCTTC. This gives the protein CSVELGTSGVNEQFF.

The CDR3 is CASSVHSGGTYNEQFF. The CDR3 bases are TGTGCCAGCAGCGTCCATAGCGGGGGGACCTACAATGAGCAGTTCTTC. The chain joins TRBV7-2 to TRBJ2-1; TRBD2 matches 10 bases. The germline V gene has CDR1 SGHTA and CDR2 FQGNSA. V lost 5 bases, J lost 2 bases, and 6 bases stayed unmatched. The CDR3 loop spans 16 amino acids.

Many counts were recorded for this clonotype. This rearrangement joins TRBV20-1 to TRBJ2-1; TRBD2 agrees at 9 bases. V trimming: 6 bases; J trimming: 2 bases; junction bases outside the gene matches: 14. The CDR3 is made up of 17 amino acids. The germline CDR1 and CDR2 sequences are DFQATT and SNEGSKA (reference sequence). This CDR3 reads CSANAGARGGTYNEQFF. The CDR3 DNA reads TGCAGTGCAAACGCGGGGGCGCGGGGGGGAACCTACAATGAGCAGTTCTTC.

The table lists this clonotype with many counts. V gene TRBV4-1 combines with J gene TRBJ1-2, with D possibly TRBD1 on 5 matching bases. Germline V CDR1 and CDR2: MGHRA, YSYEKL. The germline V and J ends were trimmed by 5 bases and 8 bases, with 15 bases remaining between them. The CDR3 sequence is 13 residues long. The CDR3 loop is CASSGGGRGGYTF. For the CDR3, the DNA is TGCGCCAGCAGCGGGGGGGGTCGTGGAGGCTACACCTTC.

This clonotype occurred many times. The chain joins TRBV3-1 to TRBJ1-6; tentative D call: TRBD1 (5 bases). V lost 1 base and J lost 8, with 9 bases in between. The CDR3 loop spans 14 amino acids. Germline V gene lookup returns CDR1 LGHDT and CDR2 YNNKEL (reference sequence). This CDR3 reads CASSQGGTDSPLHF. The CDR3 nucleotides read TGTGCCAGCAGCCAAGGGGGCACGGATTCACCCCTCCACTTT.

This clonotype was seen at least ten times. V and J are TRBV3-1 and TRBJ1-5, with TRBD1 as a possible D gene (5 bases). The CDR3 contains 15 residues. The germline V gene has CDR1 LGHDT and CDR2 YNNKEL (reference sequence). V lost 4 bases, J lost 4 bases, and 14 bases lay in between. CDR3 loop: CASSLGRGRNQPQHF. The CDR3, as DNA: TGTGCCAGCAGCCTAGGGAGGGGTCGGAATCAGCCCCAGCATTTT.

The rearrangement joins TRBV5-1 to TRBJ2-1; 11 bases are a match to TRBD2. From germline, CDR1 is SGHRS and CDR2 YFSETQ. CDR3 length equals 16 residues. Trimming took 0 bases from V and 8 from J; bases not matched to a gene: 7. The CDR3 sequence: CASSLGLAGGTHEQFF. Written as DNA, the CDR3 is TGCGCCAGCAGCTTGGGCCTAGCGGGGGGCACCCATGAGCAGTTCTTC.

V gene TRBV6-5 combines with J gene TRBJ1-6; no clear D gene. Germline V CDR1 and CDR2: MNHEY, SVGAGI. This CDR3 region has 15 residues. Trimming took 2 bases from V and 8 from J, leaving 13 bases between them. This CDR3 reads CASSYSSLYDSPLHF. CDR3 bases: TGTGCCAGCAGTTACAGCAGTCTTTACGATTCACCCCTCCACTTT.

In its sample, this clonotype was seen a few times. This sequence joins TRBV2 and TRBJ2-7, with D hard to call. CDR3 length: 14 residues. Germline values: CDR1 SNHLY, CDR2 FYNNEI. V was shortened by 6 bases and J by 6 bases, with 18 bases between the two germline ends. This CDR3 reads CASRERHSSGEQYF. CDR3 nucleotides: TGTGCCAGCAGGGAAAGGCACTCCTCGGGCGAGCAGTACTTC.

This clonotype was counted ten times or more. V usage is TRBV28 and J usage is TRBJ1-2, with a possible D match to TRBD1 (6 bases). This CDR3 spans 16 amino acids. Trimming took off 7 bases at V and 2 bases at J, with 20 bases between the two ends. Germline V gene lookup returns CDR1 MDHEN and CDR2 SYDVKM. The CDR3 region has the DNA TGTGCCAGCACCTACCGCCCGGGGGCGGGGAACTATGGCTACACCTTC. Amino acid sequence: CASTYRPGAGNYGYTF.

In its sample, this clonotype was seen a few times. Mismatch with germline at one junction end may stem from a read error. The genes are TRBV19 and TRBJ2-1, with 10 bases fitting TRBD1. The CDR3 sequence is 16 residues long. Germline CDR1 reads LNHDA; CDR2 reads SQIVND (reference sequence). The CDR3 DNA is TGTGCCAGTAGTACCTTTGCGGACAGGGGGAGAAATGAGCGGTTCTTC. This codes for CASSTFADRGRNERFF.

V and J are TRBV7-6 and TRBJ2-6, with 14 bases that match TRBD2. Germline V gives CDR1 SGHVS, CDR2 FNYEAQ. V lost 7 bases, J lost 1 base, and 6 bases stayed unmatched. CDR3 length: 18 amino acids. CDR3 bases: TGTGCCAGCAACTCTGGACTAGCGGGGGGATCTGGGGCCAACGTCCTGACTTTC. This codes for CASNSGLAGGSGANVLTF.

The table lists this clonotype with a few counts. The rearrangement links TRBV28 to TRBJ1-5, with TRBD1 matching over 7 bases. The CDR3 contains 17 residues. The germline gives CDR1 MDHEN, CDR2 SYDVKM. V was pared by 6 bases and J by 6 bases, with 17 bases of the junction left unmatched. CDR3 DNA: TGTGCCAGCAGGTCTCCGCTCCGACAGGGAGGTGTTCAGCCCCAGCATTTT. This gives the protein CASRSPLRQGGVQPQHF.